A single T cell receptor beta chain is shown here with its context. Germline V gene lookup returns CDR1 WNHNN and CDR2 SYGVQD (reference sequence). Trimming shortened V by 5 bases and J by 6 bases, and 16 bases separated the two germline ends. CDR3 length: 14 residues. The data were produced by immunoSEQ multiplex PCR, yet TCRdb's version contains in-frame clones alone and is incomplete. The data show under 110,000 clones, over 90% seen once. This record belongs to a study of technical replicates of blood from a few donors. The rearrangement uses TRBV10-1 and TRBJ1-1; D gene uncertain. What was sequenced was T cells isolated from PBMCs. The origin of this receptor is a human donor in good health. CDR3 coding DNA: TGCGCCAGCAGTCGCGGGCCGAGTGTCGCTGAAGCTTTCTTT. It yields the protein CASSRGPSVAEAFF.